These 4 T cell receptor beta chains originate from one sample sequenced in a study of T cell changes during pregnancy in multiple sclerosis. Assay: immunoSEQ multiplex PCR; the TCRdb copy retains only in-frame clones and omits some. The sample consists of around 50,000 clones, roughly 94% of them appearing once. The sample here was CD8+ T cells from peripheral blood mononuclear cells, taken in the first trimester of pregnancy. The receptors were gathered from a female donor with multiple sclerosis, enrolled in a pregnancy study.

The genes are TRBV28 and TRBJ2-5; TRBD2 is a possible D gene (5 bases). Germline V gene lookup returns CDR1 MDHEN and CDR2 SYDVKM. The CDR3 length is 13 residues. Trimming took off 5 bases at V and 6 bases at J, with 13 bases between the two ends. CDR3 sequence: CASSPRTGKTQYF. CDR3 nucleotide sequence: TGTGCCAGCAGTCCACGGACTGGAAAGACCCAGTACTTC.

The chain employs TRBV21-1 and TRBJ1-4. TRBV21-1 is noted as a pseudogene. There are 16 residues in the CDR3. CDR3 bases: TGTGCCAGCAGCATCTCCTCCGGGGGGGAGGTGGAAAAACTGTTTTTT. This sequence encodes CASSISSGGEVEKLFF.

This clone was detected only a few times. The chain has TRBV4-2 and TRBJ2-5, with 13 bases matching TRBD2. Germline-derived CDR1 and CDR2 are LGHNA and YNFKEQ. With V trimmed by 4 bases and J by 2 bases, 7 bases remained unmatched. The CDR3 extends over 17 amino acids. The CDR3: CASSPSLAGGLQETQYF. CDR3 in DNA: TGTGCCAGCAGCCCATCACTAGCGGGAGGGTTACAAGAGACCCAGTACTTC.

This chain joins TRBV9 and TRBJ1-1, with TRBD1 matching 8 bases. Germline V gene data show CDR1 as SGDLS and CDR2 as YYNGEE. The J segment lost 7 bases and the V segment lost 10 bases, leaving 9 bases of the junction unmatched. The CDR3 is 12 residues long. The CDR3 loop reads CASRGRGGEAFF. As DNA, the CDR3 is TGTGCCTCCAGGGGGCGAGGAGGTGAAGCTTTCTTT.